This T cell receptor beta chain derives from a study of T-cell memory formation after mild COVID-19 listed by TCRdb under 2021. Notes on the research overall: Most TCR sequence clusters were specific to one of the two donors. T-cell clones expanding and contracting after mild COVID-19 in a couple of donors were tracked by longitudinal TCRalpha and TCRbeta repertoire sequencing. The cohort comprised two young, previously healthy adult volunteers, one female and one male.

Overall study outcomes, separate from this receptor: Contracting CD4+ clones were found mainly in CM and EM memory subsets, while CD8+ clones were enriched in EMRA. Some responding clones were detected in pre-infection memory, which suggested that pre-existing cross-reactive memory T cells had joined the SARS-CoV-2 response. Clones contracting from day 15 to 85 had balanced CD4/CD8 phenotypes, while a second wave expanding from day 15 to 37 was biased towards CD4+. The study included only two mild cases, and larger cohorts that include severe cases with pre-infection samples were judged to be necessary. Whether the second-wave clones peaking on day 37 were SARS-CoV-2 specific was not confirmed.

This clonotype was counted only a few times. The clone's antigen remains unknown. Base qualities are not provided; no much larger clone lies one nucleotide away. Ficoll-Paque density gradient centrifugation was the method used to isolate PBMCs. Sequencing used an Illumina NovaSeq 6000. TCRalpha and TCRbeta cDNA libraries were constructed by 5'RACE with constant-segment primers, with sample barcodes and unique molecular identifiers being introduced. RNA was extracted from every sample with Trizol reagent. Amplification of the libraries took two PCR steps, and the second step added a second sample barcode plus Illumina TruSeq adapters. Sequencing of the libraries was done on an Illumina NovaSeq, producing 2 x 150 bp paired-end reads. Per the source publication's procedure: Reads were demultiplexed and collapsed into UMI-guided consensus sequences with migec v1.2.7. Using mixcr v2.1.11, UMI consensuses were aligned to TRA and TRB V and J templates and then assembled into clonotypes. Expanded or contracted clonotypes were those called significant by both edgeR and NoisET, with noise models trained on biological replicates. For edgeR calls, the thresholds were a false discovery rate-adjusted p below 0.01 and a log2 fold-change of 1. As an exploratory analysis of dynamics, max-normalized trajectories of the 1000 most abundant clonotypes were examined by PCA with hierarchical clustering. Separately sequenced CD4+ and CD8+ repertoires were used to assign a CD4 or CD8 phenotype to each responding clone. TCRdb cleaned the public reads at Q25 with fastp, built clones with MiXCR and kept in-frame beta chains. Identical CDR3 protein sequences are pooled into one entry, listed with their most common genes and DNA. These V and J calls originate from TCRdb's pipeline instead of the authors' own analysis. This sample lists 200,000 to 250,000 distinct CDR3 sequences; around 8.8% were detected once. The ten largest make up approximately 3.3% of the sample.

The germline V and J ends show losses of 4 bases and 8 bases respectively, and no gene match explains 8 bases of the junction. The CDR3 runs 16 residues from the cysteine to the phenylalanine. Left in the record is the CDR3 DNA by itself, 48 bases read in frame from the first base. CDR1 and CDR2 were assigned from the germline V gene as SGHRS and YFSETQ. The receptor chain draws on TRBV5-1 and TRBJ2-1; 14 nucleotides in the junction match TRBD2. This clonotype originated in a man aged 18 to 35 who had mild COVID-19 (a few samples of this study predate the infection). The sample titles of this study are shuffled in the database, so cell type and time point are left out; the donor was told from shared clones. Sequenced: PBMCs or a T cell subset sorted from them (not recorded which). The CDR3 reads as follows: CASSPPGTSGGDEQFF. The DNA sequence is TGCGCCAGCAGCCCCCCCGGGACTAGCGGGGGTGATGAGCAGTTCTTC.